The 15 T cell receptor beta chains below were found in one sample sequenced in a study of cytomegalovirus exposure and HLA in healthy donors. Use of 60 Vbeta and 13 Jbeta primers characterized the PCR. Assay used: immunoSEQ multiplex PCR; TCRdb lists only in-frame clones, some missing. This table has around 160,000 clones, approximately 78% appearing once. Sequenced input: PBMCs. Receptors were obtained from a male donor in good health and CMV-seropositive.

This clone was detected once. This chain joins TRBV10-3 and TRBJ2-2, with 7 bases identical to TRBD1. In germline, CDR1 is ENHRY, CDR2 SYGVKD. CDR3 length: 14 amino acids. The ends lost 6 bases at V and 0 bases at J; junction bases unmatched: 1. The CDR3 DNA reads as TGTGCCATCAGGGGACAGTCGAACACCGGGGAGCTGTTTTTT. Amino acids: CAIRGQSNTGELFF.

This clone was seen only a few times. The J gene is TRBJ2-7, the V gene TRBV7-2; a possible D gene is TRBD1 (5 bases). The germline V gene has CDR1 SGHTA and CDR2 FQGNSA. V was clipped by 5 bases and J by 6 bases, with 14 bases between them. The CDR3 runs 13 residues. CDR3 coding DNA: TGTGCCAGCAGCCCAACCCCAGGGTTCGAGCAGTACTTC. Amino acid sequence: CASSPTPGFEQYF. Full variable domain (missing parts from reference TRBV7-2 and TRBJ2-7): GAGVSQSPSNKVTEKGKDVELRCDPISGHTALYWYRQSLGQGLEFLIYFQGNSAPDKSGLPSDRFSAERTGGSVSTLTIQRTQQEDSAVYLCASSPTPGFEQYFGPGTRLTVT.

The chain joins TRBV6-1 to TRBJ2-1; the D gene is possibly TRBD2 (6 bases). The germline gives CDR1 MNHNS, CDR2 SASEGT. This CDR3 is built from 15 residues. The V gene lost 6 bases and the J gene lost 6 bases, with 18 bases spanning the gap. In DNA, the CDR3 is TGTGCCAGCAGGATACCGGAGGGTAGGAGCAATGAGCAGTTCTTC. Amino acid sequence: CASRIPEGRSNEQFF.

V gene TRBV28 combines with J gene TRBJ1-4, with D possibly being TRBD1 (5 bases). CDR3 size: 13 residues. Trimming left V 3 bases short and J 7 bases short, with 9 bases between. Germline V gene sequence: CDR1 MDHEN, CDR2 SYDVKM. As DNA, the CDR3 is TGTGCCAGCAGTTTTGCGGGGCGTGAAAAACTGTTTTTT. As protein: CASSFAGREKLFF.

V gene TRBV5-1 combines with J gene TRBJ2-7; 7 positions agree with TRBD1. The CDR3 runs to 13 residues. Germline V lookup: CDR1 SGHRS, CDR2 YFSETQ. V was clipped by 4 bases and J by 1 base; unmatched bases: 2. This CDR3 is CASSQGQSYEQYF. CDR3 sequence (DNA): TGCGCCAGCAGCCAGGGACAGTCCTACGAGCAGTACTTC.

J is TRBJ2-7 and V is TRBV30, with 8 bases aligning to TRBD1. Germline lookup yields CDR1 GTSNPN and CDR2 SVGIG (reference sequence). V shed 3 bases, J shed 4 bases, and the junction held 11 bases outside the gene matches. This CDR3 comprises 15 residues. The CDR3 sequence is CAWRQGVTTDYEQYF. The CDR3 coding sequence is TGTGCCTGGAGACAGGGGGTCACTACTGATTACGAGCAGTACTTC.

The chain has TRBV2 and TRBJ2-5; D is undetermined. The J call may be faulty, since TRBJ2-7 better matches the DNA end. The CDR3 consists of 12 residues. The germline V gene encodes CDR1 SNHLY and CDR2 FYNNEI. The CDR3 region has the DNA TGTGCCAGCAGTGAAATCTCCTACGAGCAGTACTTC. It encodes CASSEISYEQYF.

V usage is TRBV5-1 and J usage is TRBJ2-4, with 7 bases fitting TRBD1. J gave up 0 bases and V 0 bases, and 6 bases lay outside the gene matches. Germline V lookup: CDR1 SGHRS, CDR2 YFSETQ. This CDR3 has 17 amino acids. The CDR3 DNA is TGCGCCAGCAGCTTGGATTTCAGGGGGATAGCCAAAAACATTCAGTACTTC. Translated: CASSLDFRGIAKNIQYF.

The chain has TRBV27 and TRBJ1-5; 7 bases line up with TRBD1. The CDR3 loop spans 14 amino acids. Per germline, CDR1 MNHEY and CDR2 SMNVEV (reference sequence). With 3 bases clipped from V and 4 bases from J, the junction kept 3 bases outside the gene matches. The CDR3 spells CASSFGTANQPQHF. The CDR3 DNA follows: TGTGCCAGCAGTTTTGGGACAGCAAATCAGCCCCAGCATTTT.

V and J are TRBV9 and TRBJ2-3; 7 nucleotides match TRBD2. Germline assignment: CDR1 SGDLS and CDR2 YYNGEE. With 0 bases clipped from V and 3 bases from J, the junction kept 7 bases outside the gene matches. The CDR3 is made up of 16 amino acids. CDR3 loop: CASSVEAGASTDTQYF. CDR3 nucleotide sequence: TGTGCCAGCAGCGTAGAGGCGGGAGCATCAACAGATACGCAGTATTTT.

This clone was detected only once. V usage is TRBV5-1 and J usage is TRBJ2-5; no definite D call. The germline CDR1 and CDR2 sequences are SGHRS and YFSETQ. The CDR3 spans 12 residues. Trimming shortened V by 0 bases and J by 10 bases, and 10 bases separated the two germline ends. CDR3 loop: CASSLAGSDQYF. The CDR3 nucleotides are TGCGCCAGCAGCTTGGCCGGGTCCGACCAGTACTTC. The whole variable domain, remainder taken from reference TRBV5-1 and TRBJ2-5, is KAGVTQTPRYLIKTRGQQVTLSCSPISGHRSVSWYQQTPGQGLQFLFEYFSETQRNKGNFPGRFSGRQFSNSRSEMNVSTLELGDSALYLCASSLAGSDQYFGPGTRLLVL.

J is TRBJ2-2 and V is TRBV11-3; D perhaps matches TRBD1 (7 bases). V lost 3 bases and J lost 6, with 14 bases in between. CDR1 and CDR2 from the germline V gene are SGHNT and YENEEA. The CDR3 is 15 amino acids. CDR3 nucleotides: TGTGCCAGCAGCTTCCGGCAGGGGGGTGCCGGGGAGCTGTTTTTT. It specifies CASSFRQGGAGELFF.

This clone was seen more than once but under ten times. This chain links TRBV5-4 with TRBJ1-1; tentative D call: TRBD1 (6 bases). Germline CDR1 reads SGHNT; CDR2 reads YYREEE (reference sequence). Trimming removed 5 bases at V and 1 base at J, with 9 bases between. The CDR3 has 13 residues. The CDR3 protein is CASSRTENTEAFF. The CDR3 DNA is TGTGCCAGCAGTCGGACAGAGAACACTGAAGCTTTCTTT.

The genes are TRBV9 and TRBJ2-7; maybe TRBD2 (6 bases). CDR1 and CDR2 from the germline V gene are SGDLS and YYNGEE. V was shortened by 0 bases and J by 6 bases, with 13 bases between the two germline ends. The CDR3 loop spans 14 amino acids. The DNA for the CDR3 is TGTGCCAGCAGCGTAGATGCGGGGTTAGGCGAGCAGTACTTC. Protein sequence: CASSVDAGLGEQYF.

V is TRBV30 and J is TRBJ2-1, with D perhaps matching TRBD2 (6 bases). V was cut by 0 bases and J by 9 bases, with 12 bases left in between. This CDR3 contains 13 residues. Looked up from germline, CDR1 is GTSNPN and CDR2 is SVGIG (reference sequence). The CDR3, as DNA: TGTGCCTGGAGTGTAATCGGCGGGACTGAGCAGTTCTTC. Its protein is CAWSVIGGTEQFF.